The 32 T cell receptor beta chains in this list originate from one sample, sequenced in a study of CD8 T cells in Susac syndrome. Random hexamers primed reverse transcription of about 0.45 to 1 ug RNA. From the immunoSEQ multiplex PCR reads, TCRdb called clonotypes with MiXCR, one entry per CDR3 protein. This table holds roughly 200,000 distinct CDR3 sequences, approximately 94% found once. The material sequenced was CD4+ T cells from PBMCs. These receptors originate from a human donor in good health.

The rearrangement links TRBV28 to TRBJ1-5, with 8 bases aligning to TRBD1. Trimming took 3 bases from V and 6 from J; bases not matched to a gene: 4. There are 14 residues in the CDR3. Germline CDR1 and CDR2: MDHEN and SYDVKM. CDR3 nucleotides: TGTGCCAGCAGTTTCAGGGGGCGGGCTCAGCCCCAGCATTTT. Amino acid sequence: CASSFRGRAQPQHF. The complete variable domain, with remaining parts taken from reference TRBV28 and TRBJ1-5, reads DVKVTQSSRYLVKRTGEKVFLECVQDMDHENMFWYRQDPGLGLRLIYFSYDVKMKEKGDIPEGYSVSREKKERFSLILESASTNQTSMYLCASSFRGRAQPQHFGDGTRLSIL.

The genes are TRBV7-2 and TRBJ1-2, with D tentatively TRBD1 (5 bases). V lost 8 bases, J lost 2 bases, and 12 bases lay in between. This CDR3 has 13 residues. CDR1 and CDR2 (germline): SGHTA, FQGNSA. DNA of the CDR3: TGTGCCAGCTCCCCGACAGCAAACTATGGCTACACCTTC. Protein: CASSPTANYGYTF.

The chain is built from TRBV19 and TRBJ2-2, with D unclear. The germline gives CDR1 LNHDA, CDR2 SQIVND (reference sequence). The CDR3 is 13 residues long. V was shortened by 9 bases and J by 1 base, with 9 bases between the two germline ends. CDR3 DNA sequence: TGTGCCAGCTCGTCAGGGAACACCGGGGAGCTGTTTTTT. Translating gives CASSSGNTGELFF.

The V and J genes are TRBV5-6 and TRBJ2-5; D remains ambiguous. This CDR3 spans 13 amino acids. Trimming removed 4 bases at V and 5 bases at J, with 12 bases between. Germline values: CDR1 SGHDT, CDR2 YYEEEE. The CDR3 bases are TGTGCCAGCAGCGCCTACTACGGGGAGACCCAGTACTTC. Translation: CASSAYYGETQYF.

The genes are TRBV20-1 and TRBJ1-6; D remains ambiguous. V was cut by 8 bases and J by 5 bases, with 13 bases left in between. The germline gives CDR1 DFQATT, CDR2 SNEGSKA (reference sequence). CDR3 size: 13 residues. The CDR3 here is CSPTPENNSPLHF. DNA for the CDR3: TGCAGTCCCACCCCGGAGAATAATTCACCCCTCCACTTT.

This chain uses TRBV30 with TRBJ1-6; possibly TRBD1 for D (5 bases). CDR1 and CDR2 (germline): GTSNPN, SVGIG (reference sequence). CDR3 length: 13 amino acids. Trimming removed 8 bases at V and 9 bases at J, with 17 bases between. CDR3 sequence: CAGRRDGGSPLHF. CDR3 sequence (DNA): TGTGCCGGCCGTAGGGACGGGGGTTCACCCCTCCACTTT.

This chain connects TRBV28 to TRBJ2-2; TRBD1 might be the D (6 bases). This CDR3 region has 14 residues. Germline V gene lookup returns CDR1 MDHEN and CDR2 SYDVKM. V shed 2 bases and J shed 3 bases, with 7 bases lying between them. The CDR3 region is CASSLQGYTGELFF. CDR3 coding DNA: TGTGCCAGCAGTTTACAGGGGTACACCGGGGAGCTGTTTTTT.

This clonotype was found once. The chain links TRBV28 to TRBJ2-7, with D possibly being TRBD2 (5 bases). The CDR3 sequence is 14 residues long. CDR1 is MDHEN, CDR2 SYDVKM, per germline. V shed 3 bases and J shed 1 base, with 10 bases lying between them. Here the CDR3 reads CASSFSGMSYEQYV. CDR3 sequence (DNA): TGTGCCAGCAGTTTCTCCGGGATGTCCTACGAGCAGTACGTC.

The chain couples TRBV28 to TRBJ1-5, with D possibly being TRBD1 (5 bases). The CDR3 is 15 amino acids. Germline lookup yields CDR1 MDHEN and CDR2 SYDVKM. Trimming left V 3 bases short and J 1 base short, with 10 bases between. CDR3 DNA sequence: TGTGCCAGCAGTTTTGCAGGGAGCAGCAATCAGCCCCAGCATTTT. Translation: CASSFAGSSNQPQHF.

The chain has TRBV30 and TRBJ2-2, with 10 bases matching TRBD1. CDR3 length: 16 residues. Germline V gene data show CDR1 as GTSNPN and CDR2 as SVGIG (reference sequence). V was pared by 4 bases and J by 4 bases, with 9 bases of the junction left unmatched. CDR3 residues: CAWTAGTGVRTGELFF. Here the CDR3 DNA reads TGTGCCTGGACGGCCGGGACAGGGGTTCGCACCGGGGAGCTGTTTTTT.

The CDR3 DNA is TGCGCCAGCAGCCCCACGACAGGGGTAGAGACCCAGTACTTC. Protein: CASSPTTGVETQYF. V gene TRBV5-1 combines with J gene TRBJ2-5; 8 nucleotides agree with TRBD1. The V and J ends lost 4 bases and 4 bases, in that order; junction bases with no gene match: 6. CDR3 length: 14 amino acids. CDR1 is SGHRS and CDR2 is YFSETQ in the germline V gene.

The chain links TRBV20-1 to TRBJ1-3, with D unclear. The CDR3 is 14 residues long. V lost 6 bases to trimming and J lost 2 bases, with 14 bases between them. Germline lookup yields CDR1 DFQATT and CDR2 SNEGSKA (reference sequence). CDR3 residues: CSAESQTTGNTIYF. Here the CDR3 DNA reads TGCAGTGCCGAGTCGCAGACGACTGGAAACACCATATATTTT.

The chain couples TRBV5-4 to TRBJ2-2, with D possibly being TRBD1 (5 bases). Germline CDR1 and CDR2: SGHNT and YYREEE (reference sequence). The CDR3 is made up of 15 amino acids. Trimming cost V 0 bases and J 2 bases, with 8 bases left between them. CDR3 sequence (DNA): TGTGCCAGCAGCTTGGGACAGAAAAACACCGGGGAGCTGTTTTTT. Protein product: CASSLGQKNTGELFF.

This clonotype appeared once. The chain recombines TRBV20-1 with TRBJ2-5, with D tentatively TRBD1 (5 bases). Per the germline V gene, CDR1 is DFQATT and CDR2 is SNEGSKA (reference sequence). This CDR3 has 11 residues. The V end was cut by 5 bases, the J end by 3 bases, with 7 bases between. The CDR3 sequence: CSALGEETQYF. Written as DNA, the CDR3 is TGCAGTGCTTTAGGGGAAGAGACCCAGTACTTC.

The CDR3 is CASSRPGRETGELFF. In DNA, the CDR3 is TGCGCCAGCAGCCGCCCGGGGCGCGAGACCGGGGAGCTGTTTTTT. This chain joins TRBV5-1 and TRBJ2-2, with D possibly called TRBD1 or TRBD2 (5 bases each). CDR1 and CDR2 (germline): SGHRS, YFSETQ. V was cut by 4 bases and J by 5 bases, with 15 bases left in between. The CDR3 extends over 15 amino acids.

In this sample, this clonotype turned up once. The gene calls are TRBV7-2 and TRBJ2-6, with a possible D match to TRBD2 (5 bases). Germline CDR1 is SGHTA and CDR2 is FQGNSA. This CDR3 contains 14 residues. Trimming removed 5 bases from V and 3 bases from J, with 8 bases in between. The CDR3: CASSPRGGANVLTF. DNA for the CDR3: TGTGCCAGCAGCCCCCGGGGTGGGGCCAACGTCCTGACTTTC. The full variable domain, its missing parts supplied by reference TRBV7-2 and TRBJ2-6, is GAGVSQSPSNKVTEKGKDVELRCDPISGHTALYWYRQSLGQGLEFLIYFQGNSAPDKSGLPSDRFSAERTGGSVSTLTIQRTQQEDSAVYLCASSPRGGANVLTFGAGSRLTVL.

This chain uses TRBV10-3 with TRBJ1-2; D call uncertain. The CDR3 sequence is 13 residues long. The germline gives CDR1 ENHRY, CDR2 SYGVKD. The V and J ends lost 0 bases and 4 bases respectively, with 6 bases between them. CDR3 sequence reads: CAISESVLYGYTF. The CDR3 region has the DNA TGTGCCATCAGTGAGTCGGTACTCTATGGCTACACCTTC.

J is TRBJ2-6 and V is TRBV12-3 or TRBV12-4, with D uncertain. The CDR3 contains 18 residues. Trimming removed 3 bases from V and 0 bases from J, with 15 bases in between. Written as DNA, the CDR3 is TGTGCCAGCAGTTTCCGCCCGACTGGTTTCTCTGGGGCCAACGTCCTGACTTTC. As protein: CASSFRPTGFSGANVLTF.

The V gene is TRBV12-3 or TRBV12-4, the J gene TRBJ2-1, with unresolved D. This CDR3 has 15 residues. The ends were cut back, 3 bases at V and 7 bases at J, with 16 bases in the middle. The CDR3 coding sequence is TGTGCCAGCAGTTTGACCCCCGGGCCCCTAAATGAGCAGTTCTTC. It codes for CASSLTPGPLNEQFF.

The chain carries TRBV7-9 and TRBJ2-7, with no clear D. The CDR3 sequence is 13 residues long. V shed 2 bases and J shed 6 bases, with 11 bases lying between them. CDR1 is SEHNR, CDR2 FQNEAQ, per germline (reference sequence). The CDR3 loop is CASSLKGNSEQYF. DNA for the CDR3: TGTGCCAGCAGCTTAAAGGGAAACTCCGAGCAGTACTTC.

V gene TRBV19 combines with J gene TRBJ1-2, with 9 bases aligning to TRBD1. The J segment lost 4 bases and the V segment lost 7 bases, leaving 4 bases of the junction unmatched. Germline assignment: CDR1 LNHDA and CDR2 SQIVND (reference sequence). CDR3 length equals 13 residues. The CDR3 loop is CASTTDRGYGYTF. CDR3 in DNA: TGTGCCAGTACCACGGACAGGGGCTATGGCTACACCTTC.

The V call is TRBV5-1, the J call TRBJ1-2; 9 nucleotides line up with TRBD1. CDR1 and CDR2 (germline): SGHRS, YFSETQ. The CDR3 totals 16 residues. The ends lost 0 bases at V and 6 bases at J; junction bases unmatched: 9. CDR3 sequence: CASSLDTRGQGHGYTF. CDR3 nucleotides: TGCGCCAGCAGCTTGGATACCCGGGGACAGGGCCATGGCTACACCTTC.

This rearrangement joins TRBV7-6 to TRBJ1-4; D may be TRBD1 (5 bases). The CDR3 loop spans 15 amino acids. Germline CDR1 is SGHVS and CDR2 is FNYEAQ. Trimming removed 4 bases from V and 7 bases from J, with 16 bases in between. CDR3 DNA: TGTGCCAGCAGCTCCCTACCAGGGAGGAGTGAAAAACTGTTTTTT. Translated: CASSSLPGRSEKLFF.

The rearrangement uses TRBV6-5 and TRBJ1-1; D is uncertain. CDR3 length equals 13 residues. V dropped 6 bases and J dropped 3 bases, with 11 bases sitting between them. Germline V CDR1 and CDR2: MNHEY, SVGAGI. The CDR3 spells CASSRRTYTEAFF. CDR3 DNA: TGTGCCAGCAGCCGAAGAACCTACACTGAAGCTTTCTTT.

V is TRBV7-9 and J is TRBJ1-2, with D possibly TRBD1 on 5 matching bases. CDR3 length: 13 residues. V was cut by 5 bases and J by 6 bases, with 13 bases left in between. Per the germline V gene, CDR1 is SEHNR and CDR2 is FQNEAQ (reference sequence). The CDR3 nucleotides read TGTGCCAGCAGCGATCCCGGGGCTCATGGCTACACCTTC. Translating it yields CASSDPGAHGYTF.

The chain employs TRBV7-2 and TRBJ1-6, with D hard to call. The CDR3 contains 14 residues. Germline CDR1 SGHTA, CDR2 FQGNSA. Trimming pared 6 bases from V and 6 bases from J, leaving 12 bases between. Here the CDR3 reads CASRKEGFNSPLHF. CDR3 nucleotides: TGTGCCAGCAGGAAGGAAGGGTTTAATTCACCCCTCCACTTT.

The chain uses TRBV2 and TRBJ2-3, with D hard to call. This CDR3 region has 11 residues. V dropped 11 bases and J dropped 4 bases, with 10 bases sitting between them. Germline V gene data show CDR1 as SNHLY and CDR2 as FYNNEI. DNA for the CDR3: TGTGCCGGAGCAGGCGCAGATACGCAGTATTTT. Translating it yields CAGAGADTQYF.

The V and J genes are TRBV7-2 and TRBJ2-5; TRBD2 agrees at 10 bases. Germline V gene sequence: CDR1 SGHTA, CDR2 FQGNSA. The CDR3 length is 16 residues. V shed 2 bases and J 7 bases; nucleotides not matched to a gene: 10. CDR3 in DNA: TGTGCCAGCAGCTTAACGGTTCTAGCGGGGGCCTTGACCCAGTACTTC. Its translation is CASSLTVLAGALTQYF.

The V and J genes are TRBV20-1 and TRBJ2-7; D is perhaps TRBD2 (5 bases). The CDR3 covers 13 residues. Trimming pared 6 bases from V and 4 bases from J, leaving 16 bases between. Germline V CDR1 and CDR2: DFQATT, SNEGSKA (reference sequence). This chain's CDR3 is CSATDPGTYEQYF. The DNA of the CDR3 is TGCAGTGCAACAGACCCGGGAACTTACGAGCAGTACTTC.

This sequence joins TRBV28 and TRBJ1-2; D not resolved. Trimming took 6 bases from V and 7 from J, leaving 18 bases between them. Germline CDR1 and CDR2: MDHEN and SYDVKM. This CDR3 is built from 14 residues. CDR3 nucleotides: TGTGCCAGCAGCCTCCCGATGGCGCCACTTGGCTACACCTTC. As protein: CASSLPMAPLGYTF.

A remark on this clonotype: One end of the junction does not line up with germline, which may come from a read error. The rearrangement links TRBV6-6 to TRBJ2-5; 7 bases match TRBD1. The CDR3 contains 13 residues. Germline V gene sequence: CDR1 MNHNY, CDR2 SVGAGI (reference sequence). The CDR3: CASSPGQQGTQYF. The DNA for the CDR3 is TGTGCCAGCAGCCCGGGACAGCAAGGGACCCAGTACTTC.

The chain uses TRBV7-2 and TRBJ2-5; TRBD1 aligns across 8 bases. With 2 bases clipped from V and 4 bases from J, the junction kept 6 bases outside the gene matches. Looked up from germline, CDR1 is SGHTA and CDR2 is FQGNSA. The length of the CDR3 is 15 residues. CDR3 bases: TGTGCCAGCAGCTTAAGACAGGGGTCGGTAGAGACCCAGTACTTC. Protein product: CASSLRQGSVETQYF.